A selection of T cell receptor beta chains follows, all from one sample in a study of blood T cell repertoires in COVID-19. Assay used: immunoSEQ multiplex PCR; TCRdb lists only in-frame clones, some missing. The sample lists roughly 250,000 clones; approximately 91% were seen once. What was sequenced was PBMCs or T cells enriched from blood (not recorded which). These receptors were taken from a woman aged 35 to 49 with acute COVID-19. CDR3s include the opening cysteine and the closing phenylalanine or tryptophan. The D gene is left open where the match is weak. Size is omitted from some rows. Given values are once, few, many or a class for expanded clones.

clone_size j_call d_call v_call cdr3_aa cdr3_nt
NA TRBJ2-3 NA TRBV4-3 CASSPSGIQGTQYF TGCGCCAGCAGCCCGTCAGGGATCCAGGGTACGCAGTATTTT
NA TRBJ1-1 NA TRBV5-8 CASSVRGANTEAFF TGTGCCAGCAGCGTACGGGGGGCAAACACTGAAGCTTTCTTT
NA TRBJ2-1 TRBD2 TRBV11-2 CASSLREKGLAGAYNEQFF TGTGCCAGCAGCTTAAGGGAAAAAGGACTAGCGGGGGCGTACAATGAGCAGTTCTTC
NA TRBJ1-5 TRBD1 TRBV4-1 CASSPRDREDQPQHF TGCGCCAGCAGCCCACGGGACAGGGAAGATCAGCCCCAGCATTTT
NA TRBJ2-2 TRBD2 TRBV14 CASSRLAGEHGELFF TGTGCCAGCAGCCGACTAGCGGGAGAGCACGGGGAGCTGTTTTTT
NA TRBJ2-1 NA TRBV7-8 CASSLERTILIYEQFF TGTGCCAGCAGCTTAGAACGGACAATCCTCATATACGAGCAGTTCTTC
NA TRBJ1-4 NA TRBV30 CASDFGQINEKLFF TGTGCCTCGGATTTCGGACAGATAAATGAAAAACTGTTTTTT
NA TRBJ1-5 NA TRBV19 CASSIRREGRNQPQHF TGTGCCAGTAGTATACGCAGGGAAGGTCGCAATCAGCCCCAGCATTTT
NA TRBJ1-1 NA TRBV4-2 CASSQDNRANTEAFF TGTGCCAGCAGCCAAGATAACAGGGCTAACACTGAAGCTTTCTTT
NA TRBJ1-6 NA TRBV4-3 CASSQEVAARSSYNSPLHF TGCGCCAGCAGCCAAGAAGTGGCCGCCAGAAGCTCCTATAATTCACCCCTCCACTTT
NA TRBJ2-7 TRBD2 TRBV12-3/TRBV12-4 CASSPRGLGEQYF TGTGCCAGCAGCCCCAGGGGACTAGGCGAGCAGTACTTC
NA TRBJ1-2 NA TRBV6-2/TRBV6-3 CASSYTPRGYTF TGTGCCAGCAGTTACACCCCGCGTGGCTACACCTTC
few TRBJ1-2 NA TRBV7-8 CASSPSKVSGYGYTF TGTGCCAGCAGCCCAAGTAAGGTGTCAGGGTATGGCTACACCTTC
NA TRBJ1-1 NA TRBV11-2 CASSLVAGTEAFF TGTGCCAGCAGCTTAGTGGCCGGGACAGAAGCTTTCTTT
NA TRBJ2-1 NA TRBV9 CASSYNAYNEQFF TGTGCCAGCAGCTACAACGCCTACAATGAGCAGTTCTTC
few TRBJ1-2 NA TRBV9 CASSAGLSLSGYTF TGTGCCAGCAGCGCAGGGTTGTCTCTAAGTGGCTACACCTTC
NA TRBJ2-2 TRBD2 TRBV7-3 CASSLTPAGSNTGELFF TGTGCCAGCAGCTTAACTCCAGCGGGATCAAACACCGGGGAGCTGTTTTTT
NA TRBJ1-1 NA TRBV28 CASSQPLERGWTEAFF TGTGCCAGCAGCCAGCCCTTAGAAAGGGGTTGGACTGAAGCTTTCTTT
NA TRBJ2-1 NA TRBV24-1 CATSDRDTSYNEQFF TGTGCCACCAGTGATCGTGACACTTCCTACAATGAGCAGTTCTTC
NA TRBJ2-5 TRBD1 TRBV11-2 CASSFTGGGETQYF TGTGCCAGCAGCTTTACAGGGGGCGGTGAGACCCAGTACTTC
once TRBJ2-3 NA TRBV6-6 CASSYSGTTTDTQYF TGTGCCAGCAGTTACAGCGGGACAACCACAGATACGCAGTATTTT
NA TRBJ2-3 TRBD2 TRBV2 CASSGSGRPGDTQYF TGTGCCAGCAGTGGGAGCGGGAGGCCCGGGGATACACAGTATTTT
NA TRBJ2-3 NA TRBV5-4 CASSWTRRSGAPTDTQYF TGTGCCAGCAGCTGGACCCGGAGGTCAGGGGCTCCCACAGATACGCAGTATTTT
once TRBJ1-5 NA TRBV21-1 CAPGGQGGNQPQHF TGTGCCCCCGGAGGACAGGGAGGAAATCAGCCCCAGCATTTT
NA TRBJ1-3 TRBD1 TRBV7-2 CASSRETGPGNTIYF TGTGCCAGCAGTAGAGAGACAGGGCCAGGAAACACCATATATTTT
NA TRBJ1-4 TRBD1 TRBV28 CASSSTGTGYEKLFF TGTGCCAGCAGTTCGACCGGGACAGGGTATGAAAAACTGTTTTTT
NA TRBJ1-5 TRBD1 TRBV29-1 CSVEQGSGQPQHF TGCAGCGTCGAACAGGGGAGTGGTCAGCCCCAGCATTTT
NA TRBJ1-6 NA TRBV19 CASSSRPGELNSPLHF TGTGCCAGTAGTTCCAGGCCGGGGGAGCTCAATTCACCCCTCCACTTT
NA TRBJ2-2 TRBD1 TRBV3-1/TRBV3-2 CASYPARDRVEDTGELFF TGTGCCAGCTACCCCGCCCGGGACAGGGTAGAGGACACCGGGGAGCTGTTTTTT
NA TRBJ1-2 NA TRBV7-9 CASSLRGERGGYTF TGTGCCAGCAGCTTACGCGGAGAACGAGGGGGCTACACCTTC
NA TRBJ2-3 NA TRBV28 CATELLSTDTQYF TGTGCCACCGAACTCTTAAGCACAGATACGCAGTATTTT
NA TRBJ2-1 NA TRBV5-1 CASSERVGPYNEQFF TGCGCCAGCAGTGAGCGGGTGGGGCCATACAATGAGCAGTTCTTC
NA TRBJ2-1 TRBD2 TRBV19 CASSILAGGQEVYNEQFF TGTGCCAGTAGTATCCTAGCGGGGGGCCAAGAAGTCTACAATGAGCAGTTCTTC
NA TRBJ2-1 TRBD2 TRBV28 CASSPWAGGIEQFF TGTGCCAGCAGTCCCTGGGCGGGAGGAATTGAGCAGTTCTTC
NA TRBJ2-1 NA TRBV18 CASSTVANGNEQFF TGTGCCAGCTCTACAGTGGCCAATGGCAATGAGCAGTTCTTC
NA TRBJ1-2 TRBD1 TRBV18 CASSPRLPDRVDAGYTF TGTGCCAGCTCACCACGGCTCCCGGACAGGGTGGATGCTGGCTACACCTTC
NA TRBJ1-1 NA TRBV7-6 CASSLRWQGNTEAFF TGTGCCAGCAGCTTAAGGTGGCAGGGGAACACTGAAGCTTTCTTT
NA TRBJ1-2 TRBD1 TRBV5-1 CASSTGQANYGYTF TGCGCCAGCAGCACAGGACAGGCCAACTATGGCTACACCTTC
NA TRBJ2-5 TRBD2 TRBV9 CASSVDEGLAGETQYF TGTGCCAGCAGCGTAGATGAGGGACTAGCGGGAGAGACCCAGTACTTC
NA TRBJ2-2 TRBD1 TRBV5-6 CASSPGQGRGGELFF TGTGCCAGCAGCCCTGGACAGGGGCGAGGCGGGGAGCTGTTTTTT
NA TRBJ1-3 NA TRBV7-3 CASSLGPGAGNTIYF TGTGCCAGCAGCTTAGGGCCAGGGGCTGGAAACACCATATATTTT
NA TRBJ1-3 NA TRBV10-2 CASREGGGPGNTIYF TGCGCCAGCAGGGAGGGTGGAGGTCCTGGAAACACCATATATTTT